The rows below give T cell receptor beta chains drawn from one sample of a study of cytomegalovirus exposure and HLA in healthy donors. Produced via immunoSEQ multiplex PCR; TCRdb's table is partial and in-frame only. This table has roughly 100,000 clones, approximately 72% appearing once. Sequenced: PBMCs. The receptors shown here come from a young man in good health and CMV-seronegative. Each CDR3 is given with its conserved first and last residue. D genes are given only for firm matches. Some rows mark clone size as missing; the rest say once, few, many or name a class of expanded clone.

TRBV30	13	TRBJ1-1	-	-	CAWSGARLGGTFF	TGTGCCTGGAGTGGAGCCCGGTTGGGAGGTACTTTCTTT
TRBV7-8	18	TRBJ2-1	TRBD2	-	CASSLGLAGGLSYNEQFF	TGTGCCAGCAGCTTGGGACTAGCGGGAGGGTTATCCTACAATGAGCAGTTCTTC
TRBV7-2	14	TRBJ1-3	-	few	CASSLDTSGNTIYF	TGTGCCAGCAGCTTAGACACCTCTGGAAACACCATATATTTT
TRBV6-5	15	TRBJ1-1	-	few	CASSYSDSLGSEAFF	TGTGCCAGCAGTTACTCGGACAGCTTGGGGTCTGAAGCTTTCTTT
TRBV4-1	13	TRBJ1-1	-	-	CASSPPRNTEAFF	TGTGCCAGCAGCCCCCCCCGTAACACTGAAGCTTTCTTT
TRBV7-9	14	TRBJ1-6	TRBD1	few	CASSLGTGGSPLHF	TGTGCCAGCAGCTTGGGGACAGGGGGTTCACCCCTCCACTTT
TRBV9	15	TRBJ2-5	-	-	CASSAEGWYRETQYF	TGTGCCAGCAGCGCCGAGGGATGGTATAGAGAGACCCAGTACTTC
TRBV5-1	16	TRBJ2-1	TRBD2	few	CASSHPPGGVYNEQFF	TGCGCCAGCAGCCATCCCCCCGGGGGGGTATACAATGAGCAGTTCTTC
TRBV11-2	16	TRBJ2-1	-	-	CASSPPTRTIAVEQFF	TGTGCCAGCAGCCCCCCAACTAGGACCATAGCTGTGGAGCAGTTCTTC
TRBV7-3	12	TRBJ2-2	TRBD2	-	CASTSGTGELFF	TGTGCCAGCACTAGCGGCACCGGGGAGCTGTTTTTT
TRBV7-6	15	TRBJ1-4	-	-	CASSVVEFAGEKLFF	TGTGCCAGCAGTGTAGTTGAGTTCGCGGGTGAAAAACTGTTTTTT
TRBV6-6	14	TRBJ2-5	TRBD1	few	CASQRDRGLETQYF	TGTGCCAGCCAAAGGGACAGGGGGCTGGAGACCCAGTACTTC
TRBV6-5	14	TRBJ1-5	-	-	CASSEQVRNQPQHF	TGTGCCAGCAGTGAACAGGTGCGAAATCAGCCCCAGCATTTT
TRBV19	13	TRBJ2-1	-	-	CASALTHYNEQFF	TGTGCCAGTGCTTTGACTCACTACAATGAGCAGTTCTTC